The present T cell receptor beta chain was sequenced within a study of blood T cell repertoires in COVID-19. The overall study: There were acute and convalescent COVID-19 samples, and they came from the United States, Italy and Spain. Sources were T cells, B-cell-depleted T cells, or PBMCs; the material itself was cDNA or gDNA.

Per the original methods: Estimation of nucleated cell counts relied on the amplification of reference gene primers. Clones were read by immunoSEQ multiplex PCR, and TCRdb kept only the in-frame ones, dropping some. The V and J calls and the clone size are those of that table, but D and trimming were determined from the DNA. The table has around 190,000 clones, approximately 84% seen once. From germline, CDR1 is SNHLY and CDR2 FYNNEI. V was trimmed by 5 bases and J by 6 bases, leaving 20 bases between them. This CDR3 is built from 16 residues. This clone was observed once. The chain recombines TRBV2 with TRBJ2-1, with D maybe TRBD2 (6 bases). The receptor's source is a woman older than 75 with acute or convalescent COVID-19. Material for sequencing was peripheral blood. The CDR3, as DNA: TGTGCCAGCAGTAACCTAGCGCCAAGGCGGGGCAATGAGCAGTTCTTC. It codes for CASSNLAPRRGNEQFF.